This T cell receptor beta chain was recovered during a study of Ad26.COV2.S vaccination and SARS-CoV-2 variants. Turning to the study itself: By the intramuscular route, Ad26.COV2.S was given once, or twice 56 days apart.

Described treatment: some 19 received Ad26.COV2.S at low or high dose, single or two shots; several received placebo; per-sample allocation not given. Sampling was done on day 63 after the first vaccine or placebo injection. On this clone: The antigen remains undetermined.

The method was immunoSEQ multiplex PCR; TCRdb's version includes in-frame clones alone and lacks a portion of them. The sample contains 300,000 to 400,000 clones, approximately 86% of which appear only once. J lost 5 bases, V lost 5 bases, and 5 bases had no gene match. The CDR3 is made up of 15 amino acids. Germline V gene sequence: CDR1 SGHVS, CDR2 FNYEAQ. Study results and caveats: Reports say spike-specific CD8+ and CD4+ T cell responses covered substantial breadth after vaccination. Comparable non-spike TCR breadth was observed in vaccine and placebo recipients.

This chain joins TRBV7-6 and TRBJ1-6; 8 bases fit TRBD1. This specimen consisted of peripheral blood, obtained in a trial of Ad26.COV2.S vaccine versus placebo. The origin of this receptor is a person aged 18-60 years who received the Ad26.COV2.S COVID-19 vaccine or a placebo. CDR3: CASSAEDRDNSPLHF. In nucleotides, the CDR3 is TGTGCCAGCAGCGCCGAGGACAGGGATAATTCACCCCTCCACTTT.